The 28 T cell receptor beta chains below were found in one sample sequenced in a study of blood T cell repertoires in COVID-19. Repertoires were generated with immunoSEQ multiplex PCR, while TCRdb's copy carries only in-frame clones and drops some. There are 250,000 to 300,000 clones in the sample; roughly nine tenths occur only once, and 0.94% lies in the top ten. Material for sequencing was peripheral blood. Receptors were obtained from a woman between 40 and 50 years old who had recovered from COVID-19.

The J gene is TRBJ2-1, the V gene TRBV27; 9 positions match TRBD1. The ends lost 5 bases at V and 3 bases at J; junction bases unmatched: 5. Germline CDR1 reads MNHEY; CDR2 reads SMNVEV (reference sequence). This CDR3 is 15 amino acids long. The CDR3 bases are TGTGCCAGCAGTATGGGACAGGGAAACTACAATGAGCAGTTCTTC. This sequence encodes CASSMGQGNYNEQFF.

The chain links TRBV27 to TRBJ2-5, with TRBD1 as a possible D gene (6 bases). Deletions cut 2 bases from V and 5 bases from J, with 15 bases between. The germline CDR1 and CDR2 sequences are MNHEY and SMNVEV (reference sequence). The length of the CDR3 is 15 residues. CDR3 DNA: TGTGCCAGCAGTTTAGATAAGGGGCAGGGGGAGACCCAGTACTTC. It codes for CASSLDKGQGETQYF.

This chain connects TRBV11-3 to TRBJ2-7; no firm D call. Germline V gives CDR1 SGHNT, CDR2 YENEEA. Trimming took 5 bases from V and 4 from J, leaving 9 bases between them. The CDR3 consists of 12 residues. This CDR3 is CASSHRSYEQYF. DNA of the CDR3: TGTGCCAGCAGCCATCGGAGTTACGAGCAGTACTTC.

The chain employs TRBV7-3 and TRBJ2-1; D is ambiguous. V lost 1 base, J lost 7 bases, and 8 bases lay in between. CDR1 is SGHTA, CDR2 FQGTGA, per germline. The CDR3 extends over 13 amino acids. The CDR3 is CASSLKPGNEQFF. CDR3 DNA sequence: TGTGCCAGCAGCTTAAAGCCAGGAAATGAGCAGTTCTTC.

This chain connects TRBV2 to TRBJ1-1; unclear D gene. The CDR3 totals 13 residues. Trimming stripped 6 bases from V and 1 base from J, with 9 bases between. Germline V CDR1 and CDR2: SNHLY, FYNNEI. The CDR3 loop reads CASRATENTEAFF. The CDR3 DNA reads TGTGCCAGCAGGGCCACAGAGAACACTGAAGCTTTCTTT.

This sequence joins TRBV12-5 and TRBJ1-4; 7 bases are shared with TRBD1. CDR1 is LGHNT and CDR2 is FRNRAP in the germline V gene. The CDR3 sequence is 14 residues long. The V gene end was trimmed by 2 bases and the J gene end by 8 bases; junction bases not matched to a gene: 5. The CDR3 region has the DNA TGTGCTAGTGGTTTGCAGGGGGTTCGGGAAAAACTGTTTTTT. Protein: CASGLQGVREKLFF.

The V and J genes are TRBV6-6 and TRBJ2-7; 13 bases align to TRBD2. J was trimmed by 3 bases and V by 5 bases; bases with no gene match: 4. The CDR3 totals 15 residues. The V gene's germline CDR1 is MNHNY and CDR2 SVGAGI (reference sequence). The CDR3 reads CASSRRTSGSYEQYF. The CDR3 nucleotides are TGTGCCAGCAGTCGTCGGACTAGCGGGAGCTACGAGCAGTACTTC.

The rearrangement links TRBV18 to TRBJ2-5, with 7 bases identical to TRBD1. After removal of 2 bases from V and 5 bases from J, the junction contained 11 bases not matched to a gene. The CDR3 sequence is 16 residues long. Germline V CDR1 and CDR2: KGHSH, LQKENI. CDR3 residues: CASSPTQGSLSETQYF. Here the CDR3 DNA reads TGTGCCAGCTCACCAACACAGGGGTCGCTTTCGGAGACCCAGTACTTC.

V is TRBV5-5 and J is TRBJ1-4, with 8 bases lining up with TRBD1. CDR1 is SGHKS, CDR2 YYEKEE, per germline (reference sequence). The CDR3 totals 14 residues. J lost 5 bases, V lost 0 bases, and 0 bases had no gene match. The CDR3 sequence: CASSLGQGNEKLFF. The CDR3 DNA is TGTGCCAGCAGCTTGGGACAGGGGAATGAAAAACTGTTTTTT.

V is TRBV3-1 (or the pseudogene TRBV3-2) and J is TRBJ1-1; 9 bases match TRBD1. The CDR3 extends over 15 amino acids. Germline trimming cut 4 bases from V and 3 bases from J; bases unmatched to any gene: 6. The germline V gene encodes CDR1 LGHDT and CDR2 YNNKEL (reference sequence). The CDR3 DNA sequence: TGTGCCAGCAGCCTGCTGACAGGGGGGTACACTGAAGCTTTCTTT. This translates into CASSLLTGGYTEAFF.

J is TRBJ2-5 and V is TRBV5-4; D is perhaps TRBD2 (6 bases). The ends were cut back, 1 base at V and 4 bases at J, with 8 bases in the middle. CDR1 and CDR2 (germline): SGHNT, YYREEE (reference sequence). The CDR3 is made up of 13 amino acids. This CDR3 is CASSLSGGETQYF. CDR3 nucleotides: TGTGCCAGCAGCTTGTCCGGGGGAGAGACCCAGTACTTC.

This clone has only one observation. The chain couples TRBV27 to TRBJ2-5; D is perhaps TRBD2 (5 bases). V shed 2 bases and J shed 4 bases, with 11 bases lying between them. The CDR3 has 14 amino acids. Germline lookup yields CDR1 MNHEY and CDR2 SMNVEV (reference sequence). DNA for the CDR3: TGTGCCAGCAGTTTACTGGCGCGGGCAGAGACCCAGTACTTC. As protein: CASSLLARAETQYF.

This clone was seen a few times. V gene TRBV3-1 (or the pseudogene TRBV3-2) combines with J gene TRBJ2-1; maybe TRBD2 (6 bases). V was cut by 1 base and J by 7 bases, with 8 bases left in between. The germline CDR1 and CDR2 sequences are LGHDT and YNNKEL (reference sequence). The CDR3 loop spans 13 amino acids. CDR3 sequence: CASSQAGENEQFF. CDR3 DNA: TGTGCCAGCAGCCAAGCGGGGGAGAATGAGCAGTTCTTC.

This chain uses TRBV9 with TRBJ2-3, with D possibly being TRBD2 (6 bases). Between the trimmed V and J ends, which lost 7 bases and 0 bases, there was a span of 24 bases. CDR1 and CDR2 (germline): SGDLS, YYNGEE. CDR3 length equals 18 residues. CDR3 nucleotide sequence: TGTGCCAGCGCCCCGGGCGGGAACCCACGACCCAGCACAGATACGCAGTATTTT. Protein sequence: CASAPGGNPRPSTDTQYF.

The gene calls are TRBV28 and TRBJ1-1; D not resolved. The germline V gene encodes CDR1 MDHEN and CDR2 SYDVKM. This CDR3 has 12 amino acids. The ends were cut back, 7 bases at V and 5 bases at J, with 11 bases in the middle. The CDR3 protein is CASITEGTEAFF. The DNA for the CDR3 is TGTGCCAGCATCACAGAGGGAACTGAAGCTTTCTTT.

This sequence joins TRBV15 and TRBJ2-5; weak D call: TRBD2 (6 bases). Germline V gives CDR1 LNHNV, CDR2 YYDKDF (reference sequence). Deletions cut 0 bases from V and 1 base from J, with 9 bases between. The CDR3 contains 15 residues. As DNA, the CDR3 is TGTGCCACCAGCAGAGAAGGGACTGGCCAAGAGACCCAGTACTTC. This encodes CATSREGTGQETQYF.

This rearrangement joins TRBV3-1 (or the pseudogene TRBV3-2) to TRBJ2-2; TRBD2 aligns across 10 bases. With 3 bases clipped from V and 6 bases from J, the junction kept 7 bases outside the gene matches. This CDR3 is built from 16 residues. The germline V gene encodes CDR1 LGHDT and CDR2 YNNKEL (reference sequence). The CDR3 coding sequence is TGTGCCAGCAGCCAGGGGCTAGCGGGAGACTCCGGGGAGCTGTTTTTT. As protein: CASSQGLAGDSGELFF.

The CDR3 is CSVEPRGTEAFF. CDR3 bases: TGCAGCGTTGAACCTAGGGGCACTGAAGCTTTCTTT. The chain uses TRBV29-1 and TRBJ1-1; tentative D call: TRBD1 (5 bases). The CDR3 has 12 amino acids. The germline V and J ends were trimmed by 2 bases and 4 bases, with 8 bases remaining between them. Germline V gives CDR1 SQVTM, CDR2 ANQGSEA. The full variable domain, rest sourced from reference TRBV29-1 and TRBJ1-1, is SAVISQKPSRDICQRGTSLTIQCQVDSQVTMMFWYRQQPGQSLTLIATANQGSEATYESGFVIDKFPISRPNLTFSTLTVSNMSPEDSSIYLCSVEPRGTEAFFGQGTRLTVV.

This chain links TRBV6-5 with TRBJ2-7; 8 bases align to TRBD2. V gave up 0 bases and J gave up 3 bases; unmatched junction bases: 7. Germline-derived CDR1 and CDR2 are MNHEY and SVGAGI. The CDR3 runs to 16 residues. The CDR3 DNA reads TGTGCCAGCAGTTACTCTCTTAGCGGGGCACTCTACGAGCAGTACTTC. Its translation is CASSYSLSGALYEQYF.

This clone was seen only once. The chain links TRBV7-3 to TRBJ2-3; D is possibly TRBD2 (5 bases). Germline V lookup: CDR1 SGHTA, CDR2 FQGTGA. The CDR3 has 16 amino acids. Trimming removed 1 base at V and 4 bases at J, with 15 bases between. The CDR3 loop reads CASSLSSGAGADTQYF. The CDR3 nucleotides are TGTGCCAGCAGCTTAAGTTCCGGCGCCGGGGCAGATACGCAGTATTTT.

The genes are TRBV5-1 and TRBJ2-7; 8 bases fit TRBD2. V shed 2 bases, J shed 6 bases, and the junction held 13 bases outside the gene matches. Germline V lookup: CDR1 SGHRS, CDR2 YFSETQ. The CDR3 contains 16 residues. The CDR3 DNA sequence: TGCGCCAGCAGCTTAGGACTAGCAGAGACGCGGGGCGAGCAGTACTTC. It yields the protein CASSLGLAETRGEQYF.

This rearrangement joins TRBV14 to TRBJ1-3, with 11 bases matching TRBD1. Germline CDR1 reads SGHDN; CDR2 reads FVKESK. Losses at the gene ends were 3 bases for V and 3 bases for J; bases not matched to a gene: 4. CDR3 length equals 16 residues. The CDR3 bases are TGTGCCAGCAGCCACGGACAGGGGGCTTATGGAAACACCATATATTTT. It codes for CASSHGQGAYGNTIYF.

V and J are TRBV10-3 and TRBJ2-4, with a weak D call TRBD2 (6 bases). The V end lost 0 bases, the J end lost 0 bases, and 18 bases lay between the germline ends. This CDR3 is 19 amino acids long. Germline CDR1 ENHRY, CDR2 SYGVKD. Written as DNA, the CDR3 is TGTGCCATCAGTGAGTCGCGGGATTCGAAGCGGTTAGCCAAAAACATTCAGTACTTC. Translated, it gives CAISESRDSKRLAKNIQYF.

The chain combines TRBV11-3 with TRBJ2-1, with 13 positions matching TRBD2. The germline gives CDR1 SGHNT, CDR2 YENEEA. J lost 10 bases, V lost 3 bases, and 18 bases had no gene match. CDR3 length: 19 amino acids. The CDR3 DNA is TGTGCCAGCAGCTTCGTTCCGGGACTAGCGGGATTAGGCGGCCGCGAGCAGTTCTTC. Residues: CASSFVPGLAGLGGREQFF.

This clone was recorded a few times. The CDR3 DNA is TGTGCCAGCCCACCTGAGCTGACTGGGAGCCATGAGCAGTTCTTC. Its protein product is CASPPELTGSHEQFF. The chain is built from TRBV7-9 and TRBJ2-1, with D maybe TRBD2 (5 bases). The CDR3 sequence is 15 residues long. Per the germline V gene, CDR1 is SEHNR and CDR2 is FQNEAQ (reference sequence). The V end was cut by 8 bases, the J end by 8 bases, with 22 bases between.

The gene calls are TRBV11-3 and TRBJ2-5, with D possibly being TRBD1 (5 bases). Looked up from germline, CDR1 is SGHNT and CDR2 is YENEEA. Trimming left V 5 bases short and J 2 bases short, with 15 bases between. This CDR3 comprises 15 residues. CDR3 sequence reads: CASSEGVQRQETQYF. CDR3 coding DNA: TGTGCCAGCAGCGAAGGGGTACAGAGACAAGAGACCCAGTACTTC.

The CDR3 loop reads CASSIGARGINSPLHF. CDR3 DNA sequence: TGTGCCAGTAGTATAGGGGCCAGGGGGATAAATTCACCCCTCCACTTT. The chain couples TRBV19 to TRBJ1-6, with 7 bases matching TRBD1. Germline CDR1 and CDR2: LNHDA and SQIVND (reference sequence). V shed 1 base, J shed 7 bases, and the junction held 7 bases outside the gene matches. The CDR3 runs 16 residues. The variable domain in full, with the rest retrieved from reference TRBV19 and TRBJ1-6, is DGGITQSPKYLFRKEGQNVTLSCEQNLNHDAMYWYRQDPGQGLRLIYYSQIVNDFQKGDIAEGYSVSREKKESFPLTVTSAQKNPTAFYLCASSIGARGINSPLHFGNGTRLTVT.

The chain couples TRBV10-3 to TRBJ2-7; a weak D match, TRBD2 (6 bases). Germline V gene sequence: CDR1 ENHRY, CDR2 SYGVKD. The CDR3 has 15 amino acids. Trimming left V 3 bases short and J 2 bases short, with 14 bases between. CDR3: CAISEGGAGAYEQYF. The CDR3 nucleotides read TGTGCCATCAGTGAAGGCGGGGCAGGAGCCTACGAGCAGTACTTC.